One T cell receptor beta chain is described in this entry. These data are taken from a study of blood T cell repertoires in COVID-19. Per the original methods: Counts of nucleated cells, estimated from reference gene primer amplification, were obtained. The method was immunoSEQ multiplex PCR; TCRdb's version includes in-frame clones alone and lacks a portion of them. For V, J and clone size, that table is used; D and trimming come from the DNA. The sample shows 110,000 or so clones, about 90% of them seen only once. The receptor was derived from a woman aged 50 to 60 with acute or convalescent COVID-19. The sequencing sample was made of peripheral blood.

The CDR3 nucleotides read TGTGCCAGCAAGGGGTCAGTGCACACAGATACGCAGTATTTT. It specifies CASKGSVHTDTQYF. V is TRBV28 and J is TRBJ2-3; tentatively, D is TRBD1 (5 bases). The CDR3 contains 14 residues. CDR1 is MDHEN and CDR2 is SYDVKM in the germline V gene. Trimming removed 7 bases from V and 2 bases from J, with 13 bases in between.